A selection of T cell receptor beta chains follows, all from one sample in a study of blood T cell repertoires in COVID-19. Profiling relied on immunoSEQ multiplex PCR, and the TCRdb table lists in-frame clones only, not all of them. The sample holds fewer than 200,000 clones; roughly 90% are singletons and the top ten take less than 1.5%. The sample taken for sequencing was PBMCs or T cells enriched from blood (not recorded which). The receptor source for this set is a human donor with acute COVID-19. The donor label of this sample is uncertain. Each CDR3 is given with its conserved first and last residue.

TRBV6-5	TRBJ1-1	CASRMANTEAFF
TRBV6-4	TRBJ1-4	CASSAGWANEKLFF
TRBV5-1	TRBJ1-1	CASSSTGGGTEAFF
TRBV2	TRBJ2-3	CASSEAPGATDTQYF
TRBV6-4	TRBJ2-7	CASSEPHHRVDYEQYF
TRBV24-1	TRBJ2-5	CATSDRGGLETQYF
TRBV5-5	TRBJ1-2	CASSPWGGLGDGYTF
TRBV3-1/TRBV3-2	TRBJ1-6	CASSQGGTYNSPLHF
TRBV7-9	TRBJ1-1	CASSLGGAEAFF
TRBV6-5	TRBJ2-2	CASSYKGTRVAGELFF
TRBV9	TRBJ2-1	CASSASPLPRKLYNEQFF
TRBV6-5	TRBJ1-4	CASSYRDRGGEKLFF
TRBV7-9	TRBJ1-3	CASSLEQGNTIYF
TRBV6-6	TRBJ1-1	CASSYGGENTEAFF
TRBV13	TRBJ2-1	CASSLGGGGPYNEQFF
TRBV27	TRBJ1-3	CASSLSRPGNTIYF
TRBV4-1	TRBJ1-2	CASSQALLKDRGYGYTF
TRBV7-8	TRBJ2-3	CASSLVGGRNTDTQYF
TRBV11-3	TRBJ1-1	CASSLDHFTEAFF
TRBV7-3	TRBJ2-6	CASSSQGASGANVLTF
TRBV7-9	TRBJ1-1	CASSLVGVGTEAFF
TRBV7-2	TRBJ1-2	CASRLVRDRGHGYTF
TRBV3-1/TRBV3-2	TRBJ2-7	CASSQVPSGSYEQYF
TRBV6-5	TRBJ1-1	CASSYSIGYTEAFF
TRBV4-1	TRBJ2-7	CASSPAGAGFYEQYF
TRBV4-2	TRBJ1-2	CASSQDSRRGYTF
TRBV6-1	TRBJ1-6	CASSEGHQNSPLHF
TRBV5-1	TRBJ2-5	CASIPGSAGIQETQYF
TRBV2	TRBJ2-3	CASTGTGGGSTDTQYF
TRBV15	TRBJ2-3	CATSRHYLGTGVGDTQYF
TRBV4-1	TRBJ2-7	CASSQDWGLSGSYEQYF
TRBV27	TRBJ2-3	CASSREPDRFTDTQYF
TRBV6-5	TRBJ1-1	CASSRTGVNTEAFF
TRBV24-1	TRBJ2-7	CATSDSTGTGTYEQYF
TRBV2	TRBJ1-2	CASSEMGDYGYTF
TRBV18	TRBJ1-1	CASSLGASTEAFF
TRBV11-2	TRBJ2-7	CASSSGTVGEQYF
TRBV6-5	TRBJ1-2	CASSRDRGLGYGYTF
TRBV15	TRBJ2-5	CATSRGRLETQYF
TRBV12-5	TRBJ2-7	CASGLVTGVNSYEQYF
TRBV6-2/TRBV6-3	TRBJ1-1	CASSRGTSTEAFF
TRBV2	TRBJ2-1	CASSTLAGGDNEQFF
TRBV11-2	TRBJ2-1	CASSLLAGAPYNEQFF
TRBV18	TRBJ1-2	CASSETGPSTYGYTF
TRBV11-2	TRBJ2-3	CASSLLTSGDPDTQYF
TRBV28	TRBJ1-6	CASSPGTGNSPLHF
TRBV5-1	TRBJ2-1	CASSLDGVPYNEQFF
TRBV10-3	TRBJ1-1	CAISPGDRANTEAFF
TRBV4-1	TRBJ1-6	CASSQATVLNSPLHF
TRBV4-1	TRBJ2-7	CASSQAGTGTYEQYF
TRBV2	TRBJ2-7	CASSETGRVEQYF
TRBV5-4	TRBJ1-1	CASSLLGADEAFF
TRBV5-6	TRBJ2-5	CASSLDRATETQYF
TRBV7-9	TRBJ2-2	CASRGPTRLTGELFF
TRBV3-1/TRBV3-2	TRBJ1-3	CASSQEDSPGNTIYF